The clone carrying this T cell receptor beta chain was recorded at least ten times. This sample stems from a study of T cells in Graves' hyperthyroidism and ophthalmopathy. CDR1 is SEHNR, CDR2 FQNEAQ, per germline (reference sequence). The CDR3 is 17 residues long. Deletions cut 1 base from V and 3 bases from J, with 16 bases between. Amplified TCR beta CDR3 regions derived from RNA transcripts. The primer set for the first-round RT-PCR of the TCR CDR3 was HTBI. TCRdb redid the calling of the multiplex PCR reads with MiXCR, one entry per CDR3 protein. The table has hundreds of thousands of distinct CDR3 sequences, about 15% seen once. Patients were excluded for uncontrolled infection, other autoimmune disease, pregnancy or lactation.

The genes are TRBV7-9 and TRBJ2-1, with TRBD2 as a possible D gene (6 bases). The sequence derives from a young man with Graves' ophthalmopathy. Sequenced input: blood. CDR3 nucleotide sequence: TGTGCCAGCAGCTTAGTTTCAGGGACTCCCGGCTACAATGAGCAGTTCTTC. This translates into CASSLVSGTPGYNEQFF.